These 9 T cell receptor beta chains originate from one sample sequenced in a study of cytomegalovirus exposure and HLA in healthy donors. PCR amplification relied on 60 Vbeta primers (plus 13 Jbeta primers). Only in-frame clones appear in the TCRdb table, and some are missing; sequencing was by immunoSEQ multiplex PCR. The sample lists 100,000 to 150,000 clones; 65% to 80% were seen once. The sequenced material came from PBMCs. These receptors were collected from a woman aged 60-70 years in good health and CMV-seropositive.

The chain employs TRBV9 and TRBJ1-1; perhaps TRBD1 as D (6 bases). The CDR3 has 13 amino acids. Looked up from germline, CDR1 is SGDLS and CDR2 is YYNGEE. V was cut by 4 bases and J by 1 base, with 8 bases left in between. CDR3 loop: CASSLQGNTEAFF. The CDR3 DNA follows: TGTGCCAGCAGCTTACAGGGGAACACTGAAGCTTTCTTT.

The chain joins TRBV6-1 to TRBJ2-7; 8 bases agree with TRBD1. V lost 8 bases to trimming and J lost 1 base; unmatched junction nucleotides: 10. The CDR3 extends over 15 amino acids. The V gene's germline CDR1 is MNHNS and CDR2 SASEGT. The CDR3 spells CASLPGQAQSYEQYF. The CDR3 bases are TGTGCCAGCCTTCCGGGACAGGCTCAATCCTACGAGCAGTACTTC.

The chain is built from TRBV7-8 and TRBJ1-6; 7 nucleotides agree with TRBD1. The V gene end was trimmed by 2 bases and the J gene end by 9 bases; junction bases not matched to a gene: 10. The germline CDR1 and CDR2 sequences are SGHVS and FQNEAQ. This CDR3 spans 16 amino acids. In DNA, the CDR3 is TGTGCCAGCAGCTTACTGGCAGGGGGAGCGAGTTCACCCCTCCACTTT. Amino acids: CASSLLAGGASSPLHF.

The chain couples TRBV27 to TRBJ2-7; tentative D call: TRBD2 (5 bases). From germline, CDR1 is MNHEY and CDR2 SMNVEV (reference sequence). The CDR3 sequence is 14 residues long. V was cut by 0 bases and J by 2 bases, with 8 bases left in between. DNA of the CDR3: TGTGCCAGCAGTTTATCAGCGGTAGCCTACGAGCAGTACTTC. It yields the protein CASSLSAVAYEQYF.

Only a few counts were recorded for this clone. The CDR3 DNA follows: TGTGCCAGCAGCAGACAGATTAGCAATCAGCCCCAGCATTTT. Translated: CASSRQISNQPQHF. This sequence joins TRBV2 and TRBJ1-5; D is possibly TRBD1 (5 bases). In germline, CDR1 is SNHLY, CDR2 FYNNEI. V lost 6 bases to trimming and J lost 0 bases, with 9 bases between them. The CDR3 length is 14 residues.

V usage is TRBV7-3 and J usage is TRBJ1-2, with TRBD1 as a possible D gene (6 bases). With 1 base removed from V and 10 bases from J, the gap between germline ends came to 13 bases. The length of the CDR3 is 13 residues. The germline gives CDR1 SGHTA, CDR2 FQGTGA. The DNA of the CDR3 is TGTGCCAGCAGCTTAAGGGAGGGGGGTACCTACACCTTC. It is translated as CASSLREGGTYTF. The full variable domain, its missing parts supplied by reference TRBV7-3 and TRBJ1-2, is GAGVSQTPSNKVTEKGKYVELRCDPISGHTALYWYRQSLGQGPEFLIYFQGTGAADDSGLPNDRFFAVRPEGSVSTLKIQRTERGDSAVYLCASSLREGGTYTFGSGTRLTVV.

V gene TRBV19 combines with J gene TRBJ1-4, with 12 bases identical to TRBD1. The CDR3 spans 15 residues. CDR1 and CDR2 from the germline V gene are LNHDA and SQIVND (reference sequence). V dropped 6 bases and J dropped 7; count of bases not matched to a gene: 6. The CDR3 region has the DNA TGTGCCAGTAGCCGGAGGGACAGGGGGCTTGAAAAACTGTTTTTT. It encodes CASSRRDRGLEKLFF.

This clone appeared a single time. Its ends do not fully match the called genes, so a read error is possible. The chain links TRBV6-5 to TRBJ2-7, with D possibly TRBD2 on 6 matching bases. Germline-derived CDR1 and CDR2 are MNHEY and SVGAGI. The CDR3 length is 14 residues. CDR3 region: CASRYYRTTYEQYF. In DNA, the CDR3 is TGTGCCAGCAGGTACTACAGGACTACCTACGAGCAGTACTTC.

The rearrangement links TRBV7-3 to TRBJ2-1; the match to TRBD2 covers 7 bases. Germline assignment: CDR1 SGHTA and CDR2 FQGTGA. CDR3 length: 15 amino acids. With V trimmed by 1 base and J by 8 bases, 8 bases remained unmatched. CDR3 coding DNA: TGTGCCAGCAGCTTAAATGGCGGGGGAGGTTATGAGCAGTTCTTC. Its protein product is CASSLNGGGGYEQFF.